This T cell receptor delta chain was identified during a study of γδ T cells in repeated Plasmodium falciparum infection. Notes on this clone: A far larger clone is one nucleotide away, so this likely arose from a read error. Other DNA sequences in the same sample also yield this CDR3.

TCRdb called clones anew from the multiplex PCR reads with CATT. This sample has some 100,000 delta-chain clones, with more than 1.4% found just once. The TCR comes from a pool of human donors (malaria-infected and uninfected, not separated). The sequencing sample was made of gamma-delta T cells from blood.

The DNA of the CDR3 is TGTGCTCTTGGGGACGTCTCCTTCCCGTACGGCCGGGGGGATTTACACACCGATAAACTCATCTTT. Its translation is CALGDVSFPYGRGDLHTDKLIF. This chain uses TRDV1 with TRDJ1, with TRDD3 as a possible D gene (7 bases). The V and J ends lost 3 bases and 0 bases respectively, with 32 bases between them. The CDR3 sequence is 22 residues long. The germline V gene encodes CDR1 TSWWSYY and CDR2 QGS.